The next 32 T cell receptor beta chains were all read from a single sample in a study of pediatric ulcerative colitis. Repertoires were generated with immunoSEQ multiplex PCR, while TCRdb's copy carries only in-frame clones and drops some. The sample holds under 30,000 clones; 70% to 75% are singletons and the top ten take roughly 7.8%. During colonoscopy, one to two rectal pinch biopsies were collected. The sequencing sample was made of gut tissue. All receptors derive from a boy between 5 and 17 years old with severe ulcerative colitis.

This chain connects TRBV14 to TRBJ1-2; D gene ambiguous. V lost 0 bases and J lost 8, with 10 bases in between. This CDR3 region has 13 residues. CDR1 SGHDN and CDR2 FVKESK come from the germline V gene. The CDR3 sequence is CASSQDLAFGYTF. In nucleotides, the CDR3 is TGTGCCAGCAGCCAAGATTTAGCATTCGGCTACACCTTC.

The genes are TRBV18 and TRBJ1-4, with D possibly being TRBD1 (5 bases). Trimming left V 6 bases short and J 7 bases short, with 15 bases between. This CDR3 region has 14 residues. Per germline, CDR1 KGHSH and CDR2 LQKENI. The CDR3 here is CASSNPEGFEKLFF. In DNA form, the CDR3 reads TGTGCCAGCTCTAACCCCGAGGGGTTTGAAAAACTGTTTTTT. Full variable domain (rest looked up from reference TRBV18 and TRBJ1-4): NAGVMQNPRHLVRRRGQEARLRCSPMKGHSHVYWYRQLPEEGLKFMVYLQKENIIDESGMPKERFSAEFPKEGPSILRIQQVVRGDSAAYFCASSNPEGFEKLFFGSGTQLSVL.

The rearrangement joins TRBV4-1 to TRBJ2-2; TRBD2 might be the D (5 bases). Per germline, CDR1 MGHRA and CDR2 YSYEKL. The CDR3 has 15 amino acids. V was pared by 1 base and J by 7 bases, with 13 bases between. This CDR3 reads CASSQVPEVGGELFF. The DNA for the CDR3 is TGCGCCAGCAGCCAAGTACCGGAGGTCGGCGGGGAGCTGTTTTTT.

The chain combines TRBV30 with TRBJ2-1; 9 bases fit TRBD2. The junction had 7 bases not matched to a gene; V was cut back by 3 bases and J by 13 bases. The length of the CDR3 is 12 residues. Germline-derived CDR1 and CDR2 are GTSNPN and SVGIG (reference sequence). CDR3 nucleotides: TGTGCCTGGAGACTGGCGGGAGGGATTCAGTTCTTC. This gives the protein CAWRLAGGIQFF.

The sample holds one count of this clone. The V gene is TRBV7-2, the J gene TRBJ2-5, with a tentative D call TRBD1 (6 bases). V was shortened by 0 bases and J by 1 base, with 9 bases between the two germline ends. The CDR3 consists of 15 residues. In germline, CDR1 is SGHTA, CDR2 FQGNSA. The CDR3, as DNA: TGTGCCAGCAGCTTAGCAGGGGGTGGCCAAGAGACCCAGTACTTC. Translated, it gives CASSLAGGGQETQYF.

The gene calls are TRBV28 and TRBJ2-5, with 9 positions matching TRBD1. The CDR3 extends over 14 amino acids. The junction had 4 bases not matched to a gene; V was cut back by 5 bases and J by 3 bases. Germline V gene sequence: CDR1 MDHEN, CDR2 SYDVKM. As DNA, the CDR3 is TGTGCCAGCAGTCCACGGACAGGGGAAGAGACCCAGTACTTC. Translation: CASSPRTGEETQYF.

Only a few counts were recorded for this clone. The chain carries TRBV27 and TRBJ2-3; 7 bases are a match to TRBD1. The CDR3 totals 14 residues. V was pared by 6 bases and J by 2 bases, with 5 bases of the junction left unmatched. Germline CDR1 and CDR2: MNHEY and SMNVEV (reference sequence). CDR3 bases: TGTGCCAGCAGGATACAGGGGCTCACAGATACGCAGTATTTT. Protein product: CASRIQGLTDTQYF.

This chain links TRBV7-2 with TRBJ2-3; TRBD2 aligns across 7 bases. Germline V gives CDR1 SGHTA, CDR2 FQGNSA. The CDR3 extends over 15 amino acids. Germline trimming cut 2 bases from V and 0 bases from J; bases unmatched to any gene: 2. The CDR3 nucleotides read TGTGCCAGCAGCTTAATTAGCGGGAGCACAGATACGCAGTATTTT. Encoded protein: CASSLISGSTDTQYF.

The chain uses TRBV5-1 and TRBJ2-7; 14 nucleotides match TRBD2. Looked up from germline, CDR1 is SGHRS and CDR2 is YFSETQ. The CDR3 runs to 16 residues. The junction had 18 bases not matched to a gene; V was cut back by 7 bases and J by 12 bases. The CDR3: CASQSLEGLAGVAWYF. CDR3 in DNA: TGCGCCAGCCAATCACTCGAGGGACTAGCGGGAGTGGCGTGGTACTTC.

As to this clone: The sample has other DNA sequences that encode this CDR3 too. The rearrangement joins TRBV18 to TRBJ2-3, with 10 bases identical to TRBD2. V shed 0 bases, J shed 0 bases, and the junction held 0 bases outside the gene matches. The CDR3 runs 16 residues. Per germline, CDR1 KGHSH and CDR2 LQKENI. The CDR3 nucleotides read TGTGCCAGCTCACCACCGGGACTAGCGAGCACAGATACGCAGTATTTT. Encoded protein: CASSPPGLASTDTQYF.

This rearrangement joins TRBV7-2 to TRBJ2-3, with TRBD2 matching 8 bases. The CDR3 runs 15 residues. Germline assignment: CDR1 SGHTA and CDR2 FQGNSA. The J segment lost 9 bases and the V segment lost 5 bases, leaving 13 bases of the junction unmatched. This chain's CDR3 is CASSPRIGSGRTQYF. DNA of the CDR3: TGTGCCAGCAGCCCTAGAATTGGGAGCGGGAGAACGCAGTATTTT.

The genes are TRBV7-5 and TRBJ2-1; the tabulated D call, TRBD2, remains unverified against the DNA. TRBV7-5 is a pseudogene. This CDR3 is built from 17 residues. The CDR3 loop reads CASSPEPSGSLYNEQFF. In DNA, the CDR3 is TGTGCCAGCAGTCCTGAACCTAGCGGGAGTCTCTACAATGAGCAGTTCTTC.

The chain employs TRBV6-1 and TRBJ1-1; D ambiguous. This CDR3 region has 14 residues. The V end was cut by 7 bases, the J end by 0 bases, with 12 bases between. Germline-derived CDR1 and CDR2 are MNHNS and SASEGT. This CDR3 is CASKREGMNTEAFF. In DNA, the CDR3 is TGTGCCAGCAAAAGGGAGGGAATGAACACTGAAGCTTTCTTT.

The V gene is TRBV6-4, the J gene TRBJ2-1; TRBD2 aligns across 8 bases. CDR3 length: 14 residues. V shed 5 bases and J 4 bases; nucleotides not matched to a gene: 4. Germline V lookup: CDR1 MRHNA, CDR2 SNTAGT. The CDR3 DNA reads TGTGCCAGCAGTAGCGGGAGAGATTACAATGAGCAGTTCTTC. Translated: CASSSGRDYNEQFF.

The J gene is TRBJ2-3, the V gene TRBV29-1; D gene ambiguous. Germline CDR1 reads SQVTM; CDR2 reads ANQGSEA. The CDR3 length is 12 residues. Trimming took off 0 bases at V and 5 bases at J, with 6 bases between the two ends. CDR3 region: CSVEDLGDTQYF. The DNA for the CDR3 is TGCAGCGTTGAAGATTTGGGAGATACGCAGTATTTT.

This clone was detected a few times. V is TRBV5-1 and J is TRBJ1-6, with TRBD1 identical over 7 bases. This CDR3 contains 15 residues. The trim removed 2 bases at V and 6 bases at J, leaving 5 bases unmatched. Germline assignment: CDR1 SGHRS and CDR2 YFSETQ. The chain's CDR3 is CASSFAGQVNSPLHF. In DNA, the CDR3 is TGCGCCAGCAGCTTTGCTGGACAGGTTAATTCACCCCTCCACTTT.

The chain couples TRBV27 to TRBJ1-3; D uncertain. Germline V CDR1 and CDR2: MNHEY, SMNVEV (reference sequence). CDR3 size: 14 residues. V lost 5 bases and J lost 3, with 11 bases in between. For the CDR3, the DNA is TGTGCCAGCAGTCCCACTAGTAGTGGAAACACCATATATTTT. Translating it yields CASSPTSSGNTIYF.

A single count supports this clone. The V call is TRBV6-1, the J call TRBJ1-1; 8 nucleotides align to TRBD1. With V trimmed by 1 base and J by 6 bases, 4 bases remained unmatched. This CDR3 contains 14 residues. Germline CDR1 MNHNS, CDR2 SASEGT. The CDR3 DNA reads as TGTGCCAGCAGTGAAGGGACAGGGTTCTCTGAAGCTTTCTTT. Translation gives CASSEGTGFSEAFF.

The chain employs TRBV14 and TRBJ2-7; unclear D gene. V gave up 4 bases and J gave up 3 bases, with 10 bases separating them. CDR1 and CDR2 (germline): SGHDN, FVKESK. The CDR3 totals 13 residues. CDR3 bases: TGTGCCAGCAGCCCGACGGCCTACTACGAGCAGTACTTC. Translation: CASSPTAYYEQYF.

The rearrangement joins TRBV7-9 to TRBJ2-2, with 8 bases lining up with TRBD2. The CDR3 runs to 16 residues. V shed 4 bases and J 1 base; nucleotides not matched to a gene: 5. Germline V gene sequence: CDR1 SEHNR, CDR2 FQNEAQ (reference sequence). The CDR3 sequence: CASSSSSGLNTGELFF. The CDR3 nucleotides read TGTGCCAGCAGCTCCTCTAGCGGGCTGAACACCGGGGAGCTGTTTTTT. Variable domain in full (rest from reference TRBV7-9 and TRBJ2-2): DTGVSQNPRHKITKRGQNVTFRCDPISEHNRLYWYRQTLGQGPEFLTYFQNEAQLEKSRLLSDRFSAERPKGSFSTLEIQRTEQGDSAMYLCASSSSSGLNTGELFFGEGSRLTVL.

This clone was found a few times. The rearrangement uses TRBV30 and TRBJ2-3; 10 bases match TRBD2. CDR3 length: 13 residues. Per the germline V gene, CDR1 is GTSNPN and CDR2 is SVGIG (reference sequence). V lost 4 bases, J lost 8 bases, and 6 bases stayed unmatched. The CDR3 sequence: CAWNQRGGGTQYF. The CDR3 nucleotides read TGTGCCTGGAACCAGCGGGGGGGTGGTACGCAGTATTTT.

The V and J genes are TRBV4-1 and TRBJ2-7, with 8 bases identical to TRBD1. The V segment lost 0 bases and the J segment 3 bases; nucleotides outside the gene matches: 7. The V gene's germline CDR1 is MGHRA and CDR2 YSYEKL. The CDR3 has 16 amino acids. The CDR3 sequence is CASSQDFTGGGYEQYF. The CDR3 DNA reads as TGCGCCAGCAGCCAAGATTTCACAGGGGGAGGCTACGAGCAGTACTTC.

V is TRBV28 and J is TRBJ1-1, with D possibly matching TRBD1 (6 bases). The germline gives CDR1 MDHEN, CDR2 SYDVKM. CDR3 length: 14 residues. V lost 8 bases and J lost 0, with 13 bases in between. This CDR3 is CASQATGMNTEAFF. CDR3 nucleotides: TGTGCCAGCCAAGCAACAGGGATGAACACTGAAGCTTTCTTT.

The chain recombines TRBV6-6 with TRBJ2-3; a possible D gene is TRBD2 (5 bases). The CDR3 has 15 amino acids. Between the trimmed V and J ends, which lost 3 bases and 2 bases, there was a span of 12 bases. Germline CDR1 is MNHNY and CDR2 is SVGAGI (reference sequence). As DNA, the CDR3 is TGTGCCAGCAGTTATAGGCGGGCAGACACAGATACGCAGTATTTT. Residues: CASSYRRADTDTQYF.

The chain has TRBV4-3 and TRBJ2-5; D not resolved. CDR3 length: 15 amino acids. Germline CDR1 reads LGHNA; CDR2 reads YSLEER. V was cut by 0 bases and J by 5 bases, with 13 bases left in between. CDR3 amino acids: CASSQDWWGSETQYF. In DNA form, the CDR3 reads TGCGCCAGCAGCCAAGATTGGTGGGGTTCGGAGACCCAGTACTTC.

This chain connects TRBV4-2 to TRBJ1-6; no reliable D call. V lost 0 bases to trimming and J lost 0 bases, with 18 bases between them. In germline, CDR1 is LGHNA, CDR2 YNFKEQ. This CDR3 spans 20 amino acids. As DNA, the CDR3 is TGTGCCAGCAGCCAAGATTTTAGGGTAGGCGGGAGCTCCTATAATTCACCCCTCCACTTT. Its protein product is CASSQDFRVGGSSYNSPLHF.

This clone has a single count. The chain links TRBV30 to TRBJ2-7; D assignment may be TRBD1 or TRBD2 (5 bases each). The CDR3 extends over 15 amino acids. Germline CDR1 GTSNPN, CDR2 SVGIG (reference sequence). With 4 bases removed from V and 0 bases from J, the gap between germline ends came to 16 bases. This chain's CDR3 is CAWKRDPGSSYEQYF. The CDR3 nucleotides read TGTGCCTGGAAGAGGGACCCGGGGAGCTCCTACGAGCAGTACTTC.

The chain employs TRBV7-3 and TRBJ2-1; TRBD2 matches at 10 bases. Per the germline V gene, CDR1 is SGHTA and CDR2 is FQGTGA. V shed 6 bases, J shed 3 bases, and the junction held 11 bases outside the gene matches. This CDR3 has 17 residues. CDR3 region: CASSPEPSGSLYNEQFF. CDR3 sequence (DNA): TGTGCCAGCAGTCCTGAACCTAGCGGGAGTCTCTACAATGAGCAGTTCTTC.

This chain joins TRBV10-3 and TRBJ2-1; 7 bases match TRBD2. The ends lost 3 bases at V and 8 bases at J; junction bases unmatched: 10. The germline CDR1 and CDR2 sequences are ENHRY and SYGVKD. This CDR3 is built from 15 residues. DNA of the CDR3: TGTGCCATCAGTGATGGGGCGGGAGAGGTTTATGAGCAGTTCTTC. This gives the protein CAISDGAGEVYEQFF.

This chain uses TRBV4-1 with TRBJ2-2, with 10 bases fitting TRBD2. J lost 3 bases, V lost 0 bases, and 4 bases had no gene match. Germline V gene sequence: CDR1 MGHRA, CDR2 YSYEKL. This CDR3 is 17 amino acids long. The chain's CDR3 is CASSQDHLAGDTGELFF. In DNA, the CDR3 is TGCGCCAGCAGCCAAGATCACCTAGCGGGAGACACCGGGGAGCTGTTTTTT.

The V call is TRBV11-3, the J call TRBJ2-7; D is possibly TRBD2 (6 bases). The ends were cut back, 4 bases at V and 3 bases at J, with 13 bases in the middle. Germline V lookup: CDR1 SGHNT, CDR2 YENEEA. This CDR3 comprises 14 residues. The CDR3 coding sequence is TGTGCCAGCAGCTCCCAAGCGGGCTTCTACGAGCAGTACTTC. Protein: CASSSQAGFYEQYF.

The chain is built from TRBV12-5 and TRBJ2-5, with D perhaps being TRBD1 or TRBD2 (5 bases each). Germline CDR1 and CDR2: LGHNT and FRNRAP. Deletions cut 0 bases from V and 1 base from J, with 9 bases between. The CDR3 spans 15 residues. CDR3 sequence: CASGLVLGAQETQYF. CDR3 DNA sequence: TGTGCTAGTGGTTTGGTACTCGGGGCCCAAGAGACCCAGTACTTC.